This T cell receptor beta chain stems from a study of cytomegalovirus exposure and HLA in healthy donors (dated by TCRdb to about 2017). Some background on the complete study: According to an earlier analysis of 587 of the donors, 150 million to 200 million T cells yielded roughly 110 million unique TCR beta sequences and approximately 280 Gb of sequence data. An early release covering 550 to 650 HLA-typed donors comprised about 290 gigabases of sequencing data and around 80 million unique TCR sequences. In a later analysis, previously published TCR beta repertoires from several hundred donors were re-analyzed and high-resolution HLA genotyping was added so that TCR occurrence patterns could be studied. To decide whether each TCR beta V gene segment behaved as functional or pseudogenic, an earlier analysis of approximately 590 of the donors relied on high-throughput TCR beta sequencing. The later analysis used no new phenotypic data to find candidate immune exposures, relying instead on TCR beta sequences and their occurrence across donors. The study combined high-throughput TCR immunosequencing, statistical association of individual TCRs with disease status, and machine learning to predict cytomegalovirus infection status. The number of typed donors differed by locus: roughly 620-640 for A, B, C, DRB1 and DQB1; some 500 for DQA1; over 600 for DPA1; and about 470 for DPB1. About five DR-DQ haplotypes were handled as single units for association and clustering, since linkage in the cohort was strong. The study was designed to test whether signatures of past pathogen exposure could be identified by cataloging public T cell receptors. Among the roughly 400 genotyped donors, approximately 82% belonged to the genetic ancestry cluster associated with self-reported Caucasian donors. Class I and class II HLA loci were covered by the typing at four-digit resolution. All discovery cohort repertoires had been generated on a single sequencing platform. Donor age, sex, ethnicity and CMV serostatus were compiled together with the repertoire data. In a later genetic analysis, genome-wide SNP genotypes for about 55% of the roughly 670 donors were used, and that subset was treated as a discovery cohort. The study profiled the T cell repertoires of under 700 subjects by immunosequencing and related them to cytomegalovirus serostatus. Across roughly 420 genotyped donors of the cohort, an average of approximately 200,000 unique TCR beta nucleotide sequences per donor were sequenced, and roughly 20% of those sequences were non-productive. A separate validation cohort of approximately 130 different subjects was used in addition to the roughly 640-subject first cohort. Study-level results and caveats: According to a later analysis, parvovirus B19, influenza, CMV and Epstein-Barr virus appeared linked to several top co-occurrence clusters. In a later genetic analysis, fewer N-insertions in productive TCRs were reported among donors in an Asian-associated ancestry cluster than the approximately 710-donor mean. The authors suggested that the approach could potentially be generalized to other disease states and immunological phenotypes. In a later genetic analysis, a missense DCLRE1C variant was associated with V-gene and J-gene trimming of TCR beta chains, and the association was replicated in an independent cohort. For the cohort, immune exposure information was limited to CMV serostatus. Only TCR beta chains were sequenced in this cohort, and the absence of alpha or paired-chain data limited detectable features. According to a later analysis, TCR association rates differed among HLA loci, with DRB1 alleles showing the most associated TCRs and HLA-C alleles showing the fewest. In an earlier analysis of approximately 590 of the donors, most TCR beta V segments were observed in productive rearrangements about 87% or about 30% of the time, broadly matching IMGT annotations. While some public TCRs were present in many individuals, most TCR sequences turned up only very rarely across donors. A group of highly shared sequence variants was considered likely to be a technical artifact of the sequencing pipeline. Specific HLA alleles were associated with around 18,000 TCR beta sequences at a false discovery rate of 0.05 in a later analysis. The earlier analysis of 450 to 700 of the donors excluded over 15 rarely observed V segments, including chromosome 9 orphons, because counts were too low. A few of the identified cytomegalovirus-associated TCR beta chains were confirmed in vitro to be specific for cytomegalovirus antigens. A further reported finding was that TCR beta sequences accurately predicted the HLA-A and HLA-B alleles for most subjects in the first cohort. A later analysis found that most CMV-associated TCR beta chains appeared HLA-restricted, with HLA associations seemingly driven largely by CMV exposure. Because HLA typing was missing for some donors at each locus, association tests included only the typed subset. The presence/absence analyses assumed that sequencing depth was roughly uniform across donors, and that assumption may not be true. The study listed 150 to 200 TCR beta chains as associated with cytomegalovirus. Correlated functional status among segregating V segments might be attributable to linkage disequilibrium, but an unknown experimental factor could not be ruled out. A later analysis found that HLA-associated TCR beta chains were more clonally expanded and had lower generation probabilities than equally common non-associated chains. Strong co-occurrence of HLA alleles, especially DR and DQ, made assigning TCR associations to individual alleles difficult. In both the original and validation cohorts, the classifier was reported to diagnose cytomegalovirus status with high specificity and sensitivity. Some IMGT-functional V segments, including TRBV6-2 and TRBV6-3, could not be told apart with the 87-base-pair reads, so those segments were excluded.

A note on this clone: Its target antigen remains unknown.

The method behind the library was the immunoSEQ multiplex PCR assay. A mixture of 60 forward primers for TCR Vbeta segments and 13 reverse primers for TCR Jbeta segments was used in the multiplex PCR. Amplification of the CDR3 region of rearranged TCR beta genes was performed with a multiplex PCR assay on genomic DNA. On the Illumina HiSeq System, the amplified TCR beta libraries were sequenced as 87-base-pair reads. The study's processing was this. A later analysis tallied 80 million to 95 million unique TCR beta chains across the 640 or so repertoires, and some 10 million of those chains were shared by two or more donors. Raw reads were error-corrected and collapsed into unique sequences with a nearest-neighbor algorithm that merged closely related sequences to remove PCR and sequencing errors. CDR3 sequences were aligned to IMGT reference sequences to assign V, D and J gene segments. Each retained sequence needed at least a six-nucleotide match to both a V gene segment and a J gene segment. A rearrangement was called productive if the CDR3 had no stop codons and remained in frame with V and J, and every other rearrangement was called non-productive. Following IMGT convention, CDR3 was defined as the stretch from the second conserved V-encoded cysteine up to the conserved J-encoded phenylalanine. In an earlier analysis of 500 to 650 of the donors, sequences lacking an unambiguous match to a single V gene segment were excluded. An earlier analysis of several hundred of the donors called V segments functional above 56.7% productive rearrangements and segregating when the between-donor standard deviation exceeded 5%. A statistical classification framework was developed to diagnose cytomegalovirus status using the catalog of TCR beta chain sequences. A later analysis assigned V and J genes by comparing TCR nucleotide sequences with IMGT/GENE-DB human TR gene sequences. A later analysis assigned CDR3 sequences and most-parsimonious VDJ recombination scenarios with the TCRdist pipeline. In a later analysis, each TCR beta chain was defined by its CDR3 amino acid sequence together with its V-gene family, and reads lacking a unique V-gene family were excluded. A later analysis removed 550 to 700 highly shared, low-generation-probability nucleotide sequences to deal with suspected cross-contamination and a sequencing artifact. In a later analysis, a clonal expansion index was calculated for each public chain from normalized within-repertoire ranks of inferred template counts. Generation probabilities in a later analysis came from a VDJ recombination model fitted to out-of-frame rearrangements, and those results were checked against IGoR. In a later analysis, hypergeometric tests were used to score TCR-TCR, TCR-HLA and TCR-CMV co-occurrence, with a repertoire-size bias correction applied to TCR pairs. A later analysis estimated false discovery rates by permuting HLA or CMV assignments 20 times. A later analysis grouped co-occurring TCRs with DBSCAN, adding TCRdist sequence similarity when clustering within HLA-allele-positive subsets. Repertoires with fewer than 30,000 or more than 120,000 public chains were left out of co-occurrence clustering, as were a handful of repertoires with anomalous nucleotide sharing. TCRdb mirrors the immuneACCESS table, restricted to in-frame sequences. Some clones are absent from its copies; in checked studies, under half trace to an unresolved V gene, and the reason for the others is unknown. V, J and clone size are taken as reported in that table, and D and trimming were inferred from the DNA itself. For this sample, the table gives approximately 61,000 clones. The top ten constitute 2.1% of the sample.

In total, roughly 710 healthy bone marrow donors made up the cohort. At the time of sampling, all cohort members were nominally healthy, though unrecorded immune exposures were likely present. The donor tested CMV seronegative and was one of the 352 seronegative cohort members. A peripheral blood sample was collected from each donor, and TCR beta sequencing was performed on peripheral blood mononuclear cells. Genomic DNA extraction from the blood cell samples was performed with the Qiagen DNeasy Blood Extraction Kit. The CDR3 holds 19 amino acids from the cysteine to the phenylalanine. The entry retains the CDR3 DNA only, 57 bases that are in frame from base 1. The germline V gene (reference sequence) yields SEHNR for CDR1 and FQNEAQ for CDR2. Trimming leaves V shorter by 10 bases and J shorter by 2 bases, with the junction holding 24 bases beyond the gene matches.

Recombination joined TRBV7-9 with TRBJ2-7; 9 nucleotides in the junction match TRBD1. This sequence was found in a woman aged 18-35 years in good health and CMV-seronegative. Sequenced sample: PBMCs. CDR3 reads: CAKSYRPAGTGKNPYEQYF. The bases are TGTGCCAAATCCTATAGGCCTGCGGGGACAGGGAAAAATCCCTACGAGCAGTACTTC.